This TCR beta chain was captured in a study of identical twins. Study outcomes and limitations: Sharing of beta out-of-frame sequences by twins showed a weaker excess.

This clonotype has only a few counts. The target antigen is unknown. The CDR3 is 16 amino acids. The V segment lost 4 bases and the J segment 5 bases; nucleotides outside the gene matches: 10. CDR1 is LGHNA, CDR2 YSLEER, per germline. A template switching step contributed a universal primer site, while unique molecular identifiers were present in the cDNA. MiXCR, applied by TCRdb to the 5' RACE reads, yields one record per CDR3 protein. Among 420,000 or so distinct CDR3 sequences listed, 18% were seen once. Every donor was a healthy Caucasian. The TCR comes from a man in his fifties or sixties in good health. Source material: naive T cells sorted from blood. The chain is built from TRBV4-3 and TRBJ2-3; 9 bases fit TRBD1. CDR3 nucleotide sequence: TGCGCCAGCAGCCGGGGACAGGGAATGGTTCGAGATACGCAGTATTTT. This codes for CASSRGQGMVRDTQYF.